This T cell receptor (beta chain) was documented in a study of CXCR3-negative and CXCR3-positive naive CD8 T cells. The method, 5' RACE with UMI labels, was used to prepare the TRB cDNA libraries. TCRdb re-called the 5' RACE reads; every CDR3 protein appears as one record, without DNA. The specimen's table records about 92,000 distinct CDR3 sequences. Notes on this clonotype: The antigen remains unidentified.

Germline values: CDR1 SQVTM, CDR2 ANQGSEA. The length of the CDR3 is 14 residues. Broader study findings: Similar TRBV-TRBJ usage was seen in naive cells (both CXCR3-negative and CXCR3-positive), but memory cells differed. Surface CD5 looked about the same in the naive subsets, so the authors worked out TCR strength from TRB CDR3 properties. Cryopreserved cells partially lost CXCR3 expression, and fresh PBMCs were used in most assays. A higher hydrophobicity marked the TRB CDR3s of CXCR3-positive naive cells versus CXCR3-negative naive cells.

The specimen was naive CXCR3+ CD8+ T cells from blood. Stated subset: CD45RO-CCR7+CD27+CD95- naive CD8+ T cells expressing CXCR3 (TNR3+). The clonotype originates from a human donor in good health. Some clones in this sample may be carry-over from other donors' samples. The rearrangement uses TRBV29-1 and TRBJ2-7; TCRdb's D call of TRBD1 is untestable without DNA. The CDR3 sequence is CSVVGDISSYEQYF.